A selection of T cell receptor beta chains follows, all from one sample in a study. A single record per CDR3 protein comes from TCRdb applying MiXCR to the 5' RACE reads. The sample shows more than 9,000 distinct CDR3 sequences, 15% to 20% of them seen only once. Sample: Tregs sorted from a lymph node. The receptors shown here come from a female donor with breast cancer. CDR3s include the opening cysteine and the closing phenylalanine or tryptophan. D genes are given only for firm matches. Part of the rows lack a size; the others show once, few, many or a class for expanded clones.

v_gene	d_gene	abundance	j_gene	len	CDR3aa	CDR3nt
TRBV7-2	TRBD2	many	TRBJ2-2	15	CASSASGAGTGELFF	TGTGCCAGCAGCGCGAGCGGGGCGGGAACCGGGGAGCTGTTTTTT
TRBV7-8	TRBD1	medium-sized	TRBJ1-2	13	CASSSDRGLRYTF	TGTGCCAGCAGCTCTGACAGGGGCTTACGCTACACCTTC
TRBV28	.	many	TRBJ1-4	14	CASSSTAINEKLFF	TGTGCCAGCAGTTCTACGGCCATTAATGAAAAACTGTTTTTT
TRBV28	.	many	TRBJ2-1	16	CASSLFGDAVYNEQFF	TGTGCCAGCAGTTTATTTGGGGATGCGGTTTACAATGAGCAGTTCTTC
TRBV5-1	.	medium-sized	TRBJ2-7	14	CASSFTVPTEEQYF	TGCGCCAGCAGCTTTACGGTACCTACGGAAGAGCAGTACTTC
TRBV27	.	medium-sized	TRBJ2-1	14	CASNRQGFQDEQFF	TGTGCCAGCAATAGGCAGGGCTTTCAGGATGAGCAGTTCTTC
TRBV27	TRBD2	many	TRBJ2-3	16	CASSLLGTSGTDTQYF	TGTGCCAGCAGCCTTCTGGGGACTAGCGGCACAGATACGCAGTATTTT
TRBV27	TRBD2	medium-sized	TRBJ2-1	16	CASRQRESSSYNEQFF	TGTGCCAGCAGACAGCGGGAATCTAGCTCCTACAATGAGCAGTTCTTC
TRBV7-2	.	many	TRBJ1-6	13	CASRDTVGSPLHF	TGTGCCAGCAGGGATACCGTCGGGTCACCCCTCCACTTT
TRBV5-1	.	medium-sized	TRBJ2-5	14	CASTQSSFQETQYF	TGCGCCAGCACCCAATCGTCCTTTCAAGAGACCCAGTACTTC
TRBV12-3/TRBV12-4	.	many	TRBJ2-7	14	CASSPGFFSYEQYF	TGTGCCAGCAGTCCCGGGTTTTTCTCTTACGAGCAGTACTTC
TRBV7-2	TRBD1	many	TRBJ2-6	20	CASSRLSQGGTRSGANVLTF	TGTGCCAGCAGCCGCCTCTCACAGGGGGGAACTCGCTCTGGGGCCAACGTCCTGACTTTC
TRBV6-9	TRBD2	many	TRBJ2-7	19	CASSYSLDRTSGSLDEQYF	TGTGCCAGCAGTTATTCATTGGACAGGACTAGCGGGAGCCTGGACGAGCAGTACTTC
TRBV5-1	TRBD2	.	TRBJ2-1	17	CASSQTLLAGVYNEQCF	TGCGCCAGCAGCCAAACACTCCTCGCGGGAGTTTATAATGAGCAGTGCTTC
TRBV12-3/TRBV12-4	TRBD1	medium-sized	TRBJ1-5	15	CASSLAGQGHQPQHF	TGTGCCAGCAGTTTAGCCGGACAGGGTCATCAGCCCCAGCATTTT
TRBV7-2	TRBD1	many	TRBJ2-3	18	CASSLPLTGGWGTDTQYF	TGTGCCAGCAGCTTACCCTTGACAGGGGGATGGGGAACAGATACGCAGTATTTT
TRBV7-2	.	once	TRBJ2-7	12	CASSPQGYERYF	TGTGCCAGCAGCCCCCAAGGCTACGAGCGGTACTTC
TRBV7-2	.	many	TRBJ2-5	14	CASSLGPVSETQYF	TGTGCCAGCAGCTTAGGCCCGGTTAGTGAGACCCAGTACTTC
TRBV5-1	TRBD1	medium-sized	TRBJ1-1	14	CASSSTGTGAEAFF	TGCGCCAGCAGCTCAACCGGGACAGGGGCTGAAGCTTTCTTT
TRBV15	TRBD2	medium-sized	TRBJ2-2	18	CATSREVAGGRFAGELFF	TGTGCCACCAGCAGAGAAGTAGCGGGGGGGAGATTCGCCGGGGAGCTGTTTTTT
TRBV28	.	many	TRBJ1-2	11	CAIPSGYGYTF	TGTGCCATTCCCAGTGGGTATGGCTACACCTTC
TRBV5-1	.	many	TRBJ2-7	16	CASSLGGPGRAYEQYF	TGCGCCAGCAGCTTGGGGGGTCCAGGTAGGGCCTACGAGCAGTACTTC
TRBV28	.	medium-sized	TRBJ2-7	16	CASSSPLGRGSYEQYF	TGTGCCAGCAGTAGTCCTTTGGGTAGGGGCTCCTACGAGCAGTACTTC
TRBV27	TRBD1	medium-sized	TRBJ1-2	15	CASSSPEKGAYGYTF	TGTGCCAGCAGCTCACCAGAGAAGGGGGCCTATGGCTACACCTTC
TRBV12-3/TRBV12-4	.	once	TRBJ2-3	17	CASRASVSETSTDTQYF	TGTGCCAGCAGGGCTAGCGTGAGCGAAACTAGCACAGATACGCAGTATTTT
TRBV20-1	TRBD1	.	TRBJ1-4	13	CSASEGQNEKLLF	TGCAGTGCCAGTGAGGGACAGAATGAAAAACTGCTTTTT
TRBV18	.	few	TRBJ2-7	13	CASSPPGTYEQYF	TGTGCCAGCTCACCACCAGGGACCTACGAGCAGTACTTC
TRBV3-1	TRBD1	many	TRBJ1-6	16	CASSRNRDRGHSPLHF	TGTGCCAGCAGCCGAAACCGGGACAGGGGTCATTCACCCCTCCACTTT
TRBV5-6	.	many	TRBJ2-1	13	CASSLGGFGEQFF	TGTGCCAGCAGTTTGGGGGGTTTCGGTGAGCAGTTCTTC
TRBV5-1	.	.	TRBJ1-2	20	CASSLVPSYDRAGNYYGYTF	TGCGCCAGCAGCTTGGTCCCCTCCTACGACAGAGCTGGGAATTACTATGGCTACACCTTC
TRBV6-1	TRBD1	medium-sized	TRBJ1-6	15	CASRIMGQDRFPLHF	TGTGCCAGCAGGATAATGGGACAGGACCGTTTCCCCCTCCACTTT
TRBV12-3/TRBV12-4	.	many	TRBJ2-3	14	CASSIAYLTDTQYF	TGTGCCAGCAGTATAGCGTACCTCACAGATACGCAGTATTTT
TRBV4-1	.	many	TRBJ2-7	15	CASSQEGLNSYEQYF	TGCGCCAGCAGCCAAGAGGGGCTAAACTCCTACGAGCAGTACTTC
TRBV12-3/TRBV12-4	.	medium-sized	TRBJ2-7	15	CASSLGTLSSYEQYF	TGTGCCAGCAGTTTAGGAACTCTTAGCTCCTACGAGCAGTACTTC
TRBV5-1	.	many	TRBJ1-1	13	CASSRPEGDVAFF	TGCGCCAGCAGCCGTCCTGAGGGGGACGTCGCTTTCTTT
TRBV5-1	.	medium-sized	TRBJ1-4	14	CASSSAGNNEKLFF	TGCGCCAGCAGCTCCGCGGGAAATAATGAAAAACTGTTTTTT
TRBV12-3/TRBV12-4	.	many	TRBJ1-1	14	CASTSDSMNTEAFF	TGTGCCAGCACTTCCGACAGTATGAACACTGAAGCTTTCTTT
TRBV2	.	.	TRBJ1-5	14	CASRDVGLYQPQHF	TGTGCCAGCCGGGATGTAGGGTTGTATCAGCCCCAGCATTTT
TRBV9	.	medium-sized	TRBJ2-7	15	CASSVGPGPTYEQYF	TGTGCCAGCAGCGTAGGGCCAGGGCCGACCTACGAGCAGTACTTC
TRBV4-3	TRBD2	.	TRBJ2-3	17	CASSQVDRSGGAGAQYF	TGCGCCAGCAGCCAAGTGGATCGCAGCGGGGGGGCCGGCGCGCAGTATTTT
TRBV2	.	.	TRBJ2-3	15	CASSELVVGTDTQYF	TGTGCCAGCAGTGAGTTGGTAGTCGGCACAGATACGCAGTATTTT
TRBV5-4	.	.	TRBJ2-1	15	CASSLAGPTGNEQFF	TGTGCCAGCAGCTTGGCGGGACCGACGGGCAATGAGCAGTTCTTC
TRBV5-6	TRBD1	.	TRBJ2-2	17	CASSSFLRGRGTGELFF	TGTGCCAGCAGCTCTTTTTTAAGGGGGCGAGGCACCGGGGAGCTGTTTTTT
TRBV7-9	TRBD2	few	TRBJ2-3	16	CASSPPFRLASDTQYF	TGTGCCAGCAGCCCCCCATTTAGACTAGCGTCGGATACGCAGTATTTT
TRBV29-1	.	.	TRBJ2-7	12	CSVGIGSYEQYF	TGCAGCGTTGGGATAGGCTCCTACGAGCAGTACTTC